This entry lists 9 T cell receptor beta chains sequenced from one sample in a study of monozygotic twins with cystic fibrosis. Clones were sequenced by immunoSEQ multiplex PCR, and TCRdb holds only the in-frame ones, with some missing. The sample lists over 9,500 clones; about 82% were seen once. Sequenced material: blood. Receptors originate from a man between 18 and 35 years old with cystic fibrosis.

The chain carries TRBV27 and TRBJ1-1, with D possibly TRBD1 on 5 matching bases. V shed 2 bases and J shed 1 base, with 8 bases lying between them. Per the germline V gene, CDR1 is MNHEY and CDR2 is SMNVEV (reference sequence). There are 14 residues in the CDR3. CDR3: CASSLPGGNTEAFF. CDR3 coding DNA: TGTGCCAGCAGTTTACCCGGGGGGAACACTGAAGCTTTCTTT.

This CDR3 is CAISDRGRGYGYTF. CDR3 nucleotides: TGTGCCATCAGTGATCGGGGGCGCGGCTATGGCTACACCTTC. V is TRBV10-3 and J is TRBJ1-2; D possibly corresponds to TRBD1 (6 bases). The V gene's germline CDR1 is ENHRY and CDR2 SYGVKD. The ends were cut back, 3 bases at V and 4 bases at J, with 12 bases in the middle. The CDR3 runs 14 residues.

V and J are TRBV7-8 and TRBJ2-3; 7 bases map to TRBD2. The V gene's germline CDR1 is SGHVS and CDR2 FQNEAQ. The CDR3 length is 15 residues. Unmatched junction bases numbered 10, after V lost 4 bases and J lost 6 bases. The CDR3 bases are TGTGCCAGCAGCTGGCCTCGCGGGGGATTTGATACGCAGTATTTT. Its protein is CASSWPRGGFDTQYF. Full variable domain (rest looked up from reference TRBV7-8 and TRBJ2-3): GAGVSQSPRYKVAKRGQDVALRCDPISGHVSLFWYQQALGQGPEFLTYFQNEAQLDKSGLPSDRFFAERPEGSVSTLKIQRTQQEDSAVYLCASSWPRGGFDTQYFGPGTRLTVL.

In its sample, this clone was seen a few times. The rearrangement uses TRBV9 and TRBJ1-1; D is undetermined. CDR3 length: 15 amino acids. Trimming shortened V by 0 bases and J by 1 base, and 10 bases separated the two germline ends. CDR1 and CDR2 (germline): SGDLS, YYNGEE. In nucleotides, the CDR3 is TGTGCCAGCAGCGTAGAACCCGGAAAGAACACTGAAGCTTTCTTT. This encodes CASSVEPGKNTEAFF.

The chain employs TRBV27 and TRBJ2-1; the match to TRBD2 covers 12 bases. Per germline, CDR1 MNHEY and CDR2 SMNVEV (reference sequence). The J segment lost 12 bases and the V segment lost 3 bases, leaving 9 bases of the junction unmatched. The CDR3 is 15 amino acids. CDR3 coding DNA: TGTGCCAGCAGTTTTCAGAGACTAGCGGGGGCGCGGCAGTTCTTC. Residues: CASSFQRLAGARQFF.

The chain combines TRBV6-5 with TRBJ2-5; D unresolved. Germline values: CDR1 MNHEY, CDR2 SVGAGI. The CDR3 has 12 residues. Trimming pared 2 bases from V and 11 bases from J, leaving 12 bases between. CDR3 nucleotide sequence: TGTGCCAGCAGTTACCCCCGACGAGAGCAGTACTTC. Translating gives CASSYPRREQYF.

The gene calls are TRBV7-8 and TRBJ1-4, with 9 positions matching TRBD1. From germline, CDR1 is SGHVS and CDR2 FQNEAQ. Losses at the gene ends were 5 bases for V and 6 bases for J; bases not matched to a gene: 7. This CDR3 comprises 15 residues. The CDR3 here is CASSAGGDRDEKLFF. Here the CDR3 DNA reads TGTGCCAGCAGCGCTGGGGGGGACAGGGATGAAAAACTGTTTTTT.

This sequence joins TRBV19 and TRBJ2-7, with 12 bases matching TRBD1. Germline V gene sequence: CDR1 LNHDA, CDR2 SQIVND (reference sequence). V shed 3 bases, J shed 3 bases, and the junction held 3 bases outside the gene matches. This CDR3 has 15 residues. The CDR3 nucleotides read TGTGCCAGTAGTATTGGGACAGGGGGCCTCTACGAGCAGTACTTC. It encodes CASSIGTGGLYEQYF.

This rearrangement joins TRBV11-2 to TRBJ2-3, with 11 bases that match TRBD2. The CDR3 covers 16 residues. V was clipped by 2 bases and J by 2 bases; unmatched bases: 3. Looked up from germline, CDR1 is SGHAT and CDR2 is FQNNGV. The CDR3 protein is CASSLLAGGPTDTQYF. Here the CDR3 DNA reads TGTGCCAGCAGCTTACTAGCGGGGGGCCCCACAGATACGCAGTATTTT.